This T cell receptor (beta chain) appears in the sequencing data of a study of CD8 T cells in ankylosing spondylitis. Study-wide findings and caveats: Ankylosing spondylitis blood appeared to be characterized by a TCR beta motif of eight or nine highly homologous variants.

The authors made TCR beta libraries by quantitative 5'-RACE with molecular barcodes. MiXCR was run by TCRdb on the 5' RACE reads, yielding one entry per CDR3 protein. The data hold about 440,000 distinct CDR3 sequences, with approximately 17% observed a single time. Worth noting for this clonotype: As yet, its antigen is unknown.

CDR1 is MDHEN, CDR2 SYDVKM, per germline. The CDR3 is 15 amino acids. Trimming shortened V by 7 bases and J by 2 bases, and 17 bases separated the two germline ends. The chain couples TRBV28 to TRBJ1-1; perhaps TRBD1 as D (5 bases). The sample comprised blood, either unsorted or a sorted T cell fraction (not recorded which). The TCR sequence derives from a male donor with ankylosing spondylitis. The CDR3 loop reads CASIPRGEGNTEAFF. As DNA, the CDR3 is TGTGCCAGCATCCCCCGGGGGGAGGGAAACACTGAAGCTTTCTTT.